The subject of this entry is one T cell receptor beta chain. The sample's treatment: oral pan-JAK inhibitor, 5-10 mg twice daily. Alopecia areata patients provided lesional scalp punch biopsies and peripheral blood, both collected for the study. Reverse transcribed after extraction, RNA yielded cDNA as the sequencing template. TCRdb's copy holds only in-frame clones and misses some; the assay was immunoSEQ multiplex PCR. The sample lists approximately 210,000 clones, about 60% seen once, with around 3% in the top ten. These data come from a study of CD8+ T cells in alopecia areata. The TCR was taken from a human donor with alopecia areata. The sample here was CD4+ T cells sorted from blood, taken at week 4, from a patient treated with tofacitinib.

The CDR3 DNA reads TGTGCCAGCAGCGAACAAGGACAGGGGCGCTCACCCCTCCACTTT. It codes for CASSEQGQGRSPLHF. This chain joins TRBV7-9 and TRBJ1-6; TRBD1 matches 9 bases. Losses at the gene ends were 5 bases for V and 10 bases for J; bases not matched to a gene: 9. Germline V gene data show CDR1 as SEHNR and CDR2 as FQNEAQ (reference sequence). The CDR3 sequence is 15 residues long.